Shown below are 30 T cell receptor beta chains from a single sample sequenced in a study of control samples from healthy donors and cancer patients. Method: immunoSEQ multiplex PCR; TCRdb's copy keeps in-frame clones and lacks some. The sample lists about 120,000 clones; around 88% were seen once. Material for sequencing was blood. The source is a middle-aged man in good health.

J is TRBJ2-3 and V is TRBV24-1; D not certain. Germline V gives CDR1 KGHDR, CDR2 SFDVKD. The V gene lost 5 bases and the J gene lost 4 bases, with 12 bases spanning the gap. The CDR3 is 14 amino acids. The CDR3 sequence is CATSGASGADTQYF. The CDR3 region has the DNA TGTGCCACCAGTGGGGCCAGTGGGGCAGATACGCAGTATTTT.

The chain carries TRBV7-9 and TRBJ2-5, with D perhaps matching TRBD2 (5 bases). V dropped 8 bases and J dropped 2 bases, with 12 bases sitting between them. This CDR3 has 13 amino acids. CDR1 SEHNR and CDR2 FQNEAQ come from the germline V gene (reference sequence). CDR3 residues: CASVPGSQETQYF. CDR3 nucleotides: TGTGCCAGCGTACCGGGGTCACAAGAGACCCAGTACTTC.

A single count supports this clone. V usage is TRBV29-1 and J usage is TRBJ1-5; the D gene is possibly TRBD1 (5 bases). Trimming took 1 base from V and 3 from J, leaving 7 bases between them. The CDR3 covers 13 residues. CDR1 SQVTM and CDR2 ANQGSEA come from the germline V gene. In DNA form, the CDR3 reads TGCAGCGTTGAAGGGGGGGACAATCAGCCCCAGCATTTT. Its translation: CSVEGGDNQPQHF.

This clone was recorded once. The V call is TRBV20-1, the J call TRBJ1-5; TRBD1 is a possible D gene (5 bases). This CDR3 is 15 amino acids long. Trimming took off 3 bases at V and 0 bases at J, with 12 bases between the two ends. In germline, CDR1 is DFQATT, CDR2 SNEGSKA (reference sequence). The CDR3 is CSASRTTYSNQPQHF. CDR3 DNA sequence: TGCAGTGCTAGTAGGACAACGTATAGCAATCAGCCCCAGCATTTT.

This clone was seen a handful of times. This chain links TRBV10-1 with TRBJ2-2, with D maybe TRBD2 (6 bases). This CDR3 has 14 amino acids. CDR1 is WNHNN and CDR2 is SYGVQD in the germline V gene (reference sequence). V was cut by 6 bases and J by 1 base, with 9 bases left in between. The CDR3 region has the DNA TGCGCCAGCAGACGTAGCGGGAACACCGGGGAGCTGTTTTTT. This gives the protein CASRRSGNTGELFF.

The chain links TRBV19 to TRBJ1-6, with TRBD1 matching over 8 bases. Germline assignment: CDR1 LNHDA and CDR2 SQIVND (reference sequence). The CDR3 totals 17 residues. The V segment lost 3 bases and the J segment 7 bases; nucleotides outside the gene matches: 11. For the CDR3, the DNA is TGTGCCAGTAGTATGTCAAGAGTCCGGGACAGGAATTCACCCCTCCACTTT. Translated, it gives CASSMSRVRDRNSPLHF.

V and J are TRBV9 and TRBJ1-4; 9 bases are a match to TRBD1. The junction had 7 bases not matched to a gene; V was cut back by 4 bases and J by 12 bases. Germline CDR1 and CDR2: SGDLS and YYNGEE. The CDR3 sequence is 13 residues long. CDR3 DNA sequence: TGTGCCAGCAGCCCACGACAGGGGGGGCAACTGTTTTTT. Protein product: CASSPRQGGQLFF.

In its sample, this clone was seen once. The chain carries TRBV27 and TRBJ1-6; possibly TRBD1 for D (5 bases). Germline lookup yields CDR1 MNHEY and CDR2 SMNVEV (reference sequence). Trimming shortened V by 7 bases and J by 12 bases, and 13 bases separated the two germline ends. The CDR3 length is 12 residues. CDR3 amino acids: CASNGRGGPLHF. As DNA, the CDR3 is TGTGCCAGCAACGGACGGGGGGGACCCCTCCACTTT.

The rearrangement joins TRBV18 to TRBJ1-2; tentatively, D is TRBD1 (6 bases). This CDR3 comprises 14 residues. CDR1 and CDR2 (germline): KGHSH, LQKENI. V lost 6 bases and J lost 4, with 15 bases in between. Here the CDR3 reads CASSTGGGTYGYTF. The CDR3, as DNA: TGTGCCAGCTCGACCGGAGGGGGGACCTATGGCTACACCTTC.

V usage is TRBV5-5 and J usage is TRBJ2-1; D remains ambiguous. The ends were cut back, 0 bases at V and 3 bases at J, with 10 bases in the middle. The CDR3 sequence is 15 residues long. Germline V gives CDR1 SGHKS, CDR2 YYEKEE (reference sequence). CDR3 sequence: CASSLGFSSYNEQFF. The CDR3 nucleotides read TGTGCCAGCAGCTTGGGGTTCAGCAGCTACAATGAGCAGTTCTTC.

This rearrangement joins TRBV3-1 (or the pseudogene TRBV3-2) to TRBJ2-2, with unresolved D. V dropped 2 bases and J dropped 4 bases, with 11 bases sitting between them. Per germline, CDR1 LGHDT and CDR2 YNNKEL (reference sequence). The CDR3 contains 15 residues. CDR3 in amino acids: CASSQYLGFTGELFF. The CDR3 DNA sequence: TGTGCCAGCAGCCAATATCTAGGGTTCACCGGGGAGCTGTTTTTT.

The chain uses TRBV5-1 and TRBJ2-1; the D gene is possibly TRBD2 (5 bases). V gave up 0 bases and J gave up 10 bases, with 5 bases separating them. CDR3 length: 11 amino acids. Germline V gene data show CDR1 as SGHRS and CDR2 as YFSETQ. This CDR3 is CASSLGGEQFF. CDR3 nucleotides: TGCGCCAGCAGCTTGGGAGGGGAGCAGTTCTTC.

This clone was counted a few times. The chain uses TRBV7-8 and TRBJ2-7; D is perhaps TRBD1 (5 bases). The V end was cut by 2 bases, the J end by 4 bases, with 9 bases between. The CDR3 extends over 13 amino acids. Germline CDR1 SGHVS, CDR2 FQNEAQ. Here the CDR3 DNA reads TGTGCCAGCAGCTTATTCCAGGGATACGAGCAGTACTTC. Protein: CASSLFQGYEQYF.

J is TRBJ1-5 and V is TRBV11-2; D gene uncertain. The CDR3 contains 17 residues. Germline values: CDR1 SGHAT, CDR2 FQNNGV. The V end was cut by 1 base, the J end by 4 bases, with 17 bases between. The CDR3 is CASSLVQVLLWNQPQHF. In DNA, the CDR3 is TGTGCCAGCAGCTTAGTGCAGGTCTTACTATGGAATCAGCCCCAGCATTTT.

This clone came up once. This chain links TRBV7-2 with TRBJ2-3, with a tentative D call TRBD2 (7 bases). In germline, CDR1 is SGHTA, CDR2 FQGNSA. V was trimmed by 2 bases and J by 5 bases, leaving 14 bases between them. The CDR3 loop spans 15 amino acids. The CDR3 coding sequence is TGTGCCAGCAGCTTAATGGGGGGGCCGGTAGATACGCAGTATTTT. Translated, it gives CASSLMGGPVDTQYF.

The chain links TRBV30 to TRBJ2-7; 8 bases match TRBD1. The length of the CDR3 is 13 residues. Germline V gene sequence: CDR1 GTSNPN, CDR2 SVGIG (reference sequence). The junction had 4 bases not matched to a gene; V was cut back by 4 bases and J by 2 bases. The CDR3 sequence: CAWTDRAPYEQYF. The CDR3 nucleotides are TGTGCCTGGACGGACAGGGCACCCTACGAGCAGTACTTC.

V is TRBV3-1 (or the pseudogene TRBV3-2) and J is TRBJ1-5; D is perhaps TRBD1 (5 bases). V was cut by 1 base and J by 6 bases, with 7 bases left in between. The CDR3 loop spans 13 amino acids. Germline-derived CDR1 and CDR2 are LGHDT and YNNKEL (reference sequence). CDR3 coding DNA: TGTGCCAGCAGCCAAGGGGGCTCTCAGCCCCAGCATTTT. Translating gives CASSQGGSQPQHF.

Only one count was recorded for this clone. The sample contains more than one DNA sequence encoding this CDR3. The chain recombines TRBV5-1 with TRBJ2-7, with 7 bases lining up with TRBD2. From germline, CDR1 is SGHRS and CDR2 YFSETQ. The CDR3 is made up of 15 amino acids. The trim removed 6 bases at V and 4 bases at J, leaving 13 bases unmatched. For the CDR3, the DNA is TGCGCCAGCAAATCTTCCGGGGGGAGGGAATACGAGCAGTACTTC. It encodes CASKSSGGREYEQYF. Filled out from reference TRBV5-1 and TRBJ2-7, the complete variable domain reads KAGVTQTPRYLIKTRGQQVTLSCSPISGHRSVSWYQQTPGQGLQFLFEYFSETQRNKGNFPGRFSGRQFSNSRSEMNVSTLELGDSALYLCASKSSGGREYEQYFGPGTRLTVT.

The rearrangement links TRBV3-1 (or the pseudogene TRBV3-2) to TRBJ1-2; D is unresolved. The CDR3 totals 14 residues. Germline CDR1 is LGHDT and CDR2 is YNNKEL (reference sequence). The ends were cut back, 4 bases at V and 4 bases at J, with 13 bases in the middle. CDR3 amino acids: CASSLASGGYGYTF. The CDR3 DNA reads as TGTGCCAGCAGCCTCGCATCGGGTGGCTATGGCTACACCTTC.

The rearrangement uses TRBV27 and TRBJ2-7; weak D call: TRBD1 (6 bases). V was cut by 6 bases and J by 3 bases, with 18 bases left in between. Per germline, CDR1 MNHEY and CDR2 SMNVEV (reference sequence). CDR3 length: 15 amino acids. CDR3 bases: TGTGCCAGCAGCTCCCCGGGACACGGGAACTACGAGCAGTACTTC. Protein product: CASSSPGHGNYEQYF.

The chain recombines TRBV29-1 with TRBJ1-2; D is uncertain. Germline values: CDR1 SQVTM, CDR2 ANQGSEA. Between the trimmed V and J ends, which lost 3 bases and 4 bases, there was a span of 9 bases. The CDR3 contains 12 residues. The CDR3 bases are TGCAGCGTTGATGCAGTGTCCTATGGCTACACCTTC. Translating gives CSVDAVSYGYTF.

The rearrangement joins TRBV9 to TRBJ2-1, with D perhaps matching TRBD1 (6 bases). In germline, CDR1 is SGDLS, CDR2 YYNGEE. V lost 8 bases and J lost 6, with 12 bases in between. This CDR3 is 12 amino acids long. Here the CDR3 reads CASTGIRNEQFF. The CDR3 coding sequence is TGTGCCAGTACAGGGATACGCAATGAGCAGTTCTTC.

This chain links TRBV7-3 with TRBJ1-3; 8 positions agree with TRBD1. Germline lookup yields CDR1 SGHTA and CDR2 FQGTGA. The CDR3 totals 14 residues. The V gene end was trimmed by 6 bases and the J gene end by 2 bases; junction bases not matched to a gene: 3. CDR3 DNA: TGTGCCAGCAGAGTGACAGGGGCTGGAAACACCATATATTTT. Encoded protein: CASRVTGAGNTIYF.

The chain links TRBV11-1 to TRBJ1-3; no clear D gene. CDR1 SGHAT and CDR2 FQDESV come from the germline V gene (reference sequence). The CDR3 totals 12 residues. V was trimmed by 8 bases and J by 4 bases, leaving 9 bases between them. The CDR3 nucleotides read TGTGCCAGCGCTACTCCAGGAAACACCATATATTTT. This encodes CASATPGNTIYF.

This chain joins TRBV6-5 and TRBJ2-3; D assignment may be TRBD1 or TRBD2 (5 bases each). Trimming stripped 7 bases from V and 4 bases from J, with 12 bases between. CDR1 and CDR2 (germline): MNHEY, SVGAGI. This CDR3 region has 13 residues. This CDR3 is CASNQRGADTQYF. The CDR3 nucleotides read TGTGCCAGCAACCAACGAGGGGCAGATACGCAGTATTTT.

The genes are TRBV12-3 or TRBV12-4 and TRBJ1-1; unclear D gene. The CDR3 is made up of 11 amino acids. V lost 3 bases, J lost 7 bases, and 6 bases lay in between. In nucleotides, the CDR3 is TGTGCCAGCAGTTTCGCAGATGAAGCTTTCTTT. Protein: CASSFADEAFF.

The chain recombines TRBV29-1 with TRBJ1-1; the D gene is possibly TRBD1 (5 bases). CDR1 is SQVTM, CDR2 ANQGSEA, per germline. The CDR3 sequence is 12 residues long. Trimming removed 0 bases at V and 8 bases at J, with 10 bases between. The CDR3 spells CSVEDWGREAFF. DNA of the CDR3: TGCAGCGTTGAAGATTGGGGCAGGGAAGCTTTCTTT.

Notes on this clone: Different DNA sequences within this sample yield the same CDR3. The chain's CDR3 is CSVAGTANTEAFF. CDR3 DNA sequence: TGCAGCGTTGCGGGTACCGCGAACACTGAAGCTTTCTTT. This chain links TRBV29-1 with TRBJ1-1; D unclear. Between the trimmed V and J ends, which lost 4 bases and 1 base, there was a span of 10 bases. The CDR3 is 13 residues long. Germline loops: CDR1 SQVTM, CDR2 ANQGSEA.

This chain connects TRBV6-6 to TRBJ2-3; the D gene is possibly TRBD2 (6 bases). The CDR3 length is 14 residues. Germline V CDR1 and CDR2: MNHNY, SVGAGI (reference sequence). V was trimmed by 8 bases and J by 0 bases, leaving 12 bases between them. CDR3 amino acids: CASAGGFSTDTQYF. The CDR3 DNA reads as TGTGCCAGCGCTGGAGGGTTTAGCACAGATACGCAGTATTTT.

J is TRBJ2-2 and V is TRBV6-5, with 8 bases lining up with TRBD1. With 6 bases clipped from V and 4 bases from J, the junction kept 4 bases outside the gene matches. The CDR3 has 14 residues. CDR1 is MNHEY and CDR2 is SVGAGI in the germline V gene. CDR3 region: CASSGQGPTGELFF. For the CDR3, the DNA is TGTGCCAGCAGCGGACAGGGACCCACCGGGGAGCTGTTTTTT.